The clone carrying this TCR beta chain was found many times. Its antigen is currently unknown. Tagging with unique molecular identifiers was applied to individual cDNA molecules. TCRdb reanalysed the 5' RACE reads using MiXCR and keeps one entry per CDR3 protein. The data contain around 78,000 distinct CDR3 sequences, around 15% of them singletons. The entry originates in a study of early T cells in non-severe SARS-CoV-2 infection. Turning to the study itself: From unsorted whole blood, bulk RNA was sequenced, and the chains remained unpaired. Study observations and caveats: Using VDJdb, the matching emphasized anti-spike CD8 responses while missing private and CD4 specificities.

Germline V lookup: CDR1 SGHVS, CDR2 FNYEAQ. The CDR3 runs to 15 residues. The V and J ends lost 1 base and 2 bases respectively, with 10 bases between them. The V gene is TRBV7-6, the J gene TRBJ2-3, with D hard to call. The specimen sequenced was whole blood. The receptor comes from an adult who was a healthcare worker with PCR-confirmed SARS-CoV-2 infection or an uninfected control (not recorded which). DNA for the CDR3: TGTGCCAGCAGCTTAGAAGGCGGAATCACAGATACGCAGTATTTT. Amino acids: CASSLEGGITDTQYF.